This T cell receptor (beta chain) was found in a study of blood T cell repertoires in COVID-19. Study context: Both acute and convalescent COVID-19 samples were obtained from the United States, Italy and Spain. Sources were T cells, B-cell-depleted T cells, or PBMCs; the material itself was cDNA or gDNA.

The CDR3 totals 15 residues. Germline values: CDR1 SGHRS, CDR2 YFSETQ. V shed 5 bases and J 5 bases; nucleotides not matched to a gene: 6. Per the original methods: Researchers report that nucleated cell counts were estimated from reference gene primer amplification. Some clones are missing from TCRdb's copy, which holds only in-frame ones; the method was immunoSEQ multiplex PCR. Clonal size and the V and J genes are those of that table, whereas D and trimming came from the DNA. The sample carries over 200,000 clones, approximately 88% recorded once. Sequenced: peripheral blood. This rearrangement joins TRBV5-1 to TRBJ2-3; 12 bases agree with TRBD1. This clonotype was obtained from a woman aged 25 to 39 with acute or convalescent COVID-19. CDR3 DNA sequence: TGCGCCAGCAGTTTCGGGACAGGGGGCAGAGATACGCAGTATTTT. This translates into CASSFGTGGRDTQYF.